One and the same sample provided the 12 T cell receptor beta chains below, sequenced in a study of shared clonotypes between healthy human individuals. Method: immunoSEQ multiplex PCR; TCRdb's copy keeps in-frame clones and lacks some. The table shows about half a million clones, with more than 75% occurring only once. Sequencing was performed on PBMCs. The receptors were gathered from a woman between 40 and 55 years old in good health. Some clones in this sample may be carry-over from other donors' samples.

CDR3 DNA: TGTGCCAGCAGTGAAGCTCGGGGTCTCTATGGCTACACCTTC. It encodes CASSEARGLYGYTF. J is TRBJ1-2 and V is TRBV2; D ambiguous. With 0 bases removed from V and 4 bases from J, the gap between germline ends came to 9 bases. The CDR3 has 14 amino acids. Per the germline V gene, CDR1 is SNHLY and CDR2 is FYNNEI.

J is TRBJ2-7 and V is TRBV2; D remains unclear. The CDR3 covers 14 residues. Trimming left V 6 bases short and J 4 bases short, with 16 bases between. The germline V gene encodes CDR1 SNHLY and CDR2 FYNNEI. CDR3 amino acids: CASRSISPGYEQYF. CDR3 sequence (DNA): TGTGCCAGCAGGAGTATTTCCCCTGGGTACGAGCAGTACTTC.

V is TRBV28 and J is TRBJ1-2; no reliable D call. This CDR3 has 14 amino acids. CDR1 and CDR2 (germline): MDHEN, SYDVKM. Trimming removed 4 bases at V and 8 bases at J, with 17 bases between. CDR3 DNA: TGTGCCAGCAGTTCTCAAGGACGGAGGATCGGCTACACCTTC. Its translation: CASSSQGRRIGYTF.

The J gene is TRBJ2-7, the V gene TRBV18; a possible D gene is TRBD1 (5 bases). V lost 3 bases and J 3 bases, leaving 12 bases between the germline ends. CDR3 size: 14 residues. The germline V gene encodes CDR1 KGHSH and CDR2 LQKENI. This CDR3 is CASSPVDRLYEQYF. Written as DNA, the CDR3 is TGTGCCAGCTCACCGGTCGACAGACTCTACGAGCAGTACTTC. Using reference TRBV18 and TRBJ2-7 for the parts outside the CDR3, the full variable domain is NAGVMQNPRHLVRRRGQEARLRCSPMKGHSHVYWYRQLPEEGLKFMVYLQKENIIDESGMPKERFSAEFPKEGPSILRIQQVVRGDSAAYFCASSPVDRLYEQYFGPGTRLTVT.

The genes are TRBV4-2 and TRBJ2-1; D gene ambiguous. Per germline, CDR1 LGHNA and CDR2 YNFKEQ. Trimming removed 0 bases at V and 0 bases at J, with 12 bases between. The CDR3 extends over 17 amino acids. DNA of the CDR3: TGTGCCAGCAGCCAAGATCTCGAGGCGAGCTCCTACAATGAGCAGTTCTTC. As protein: CASSQDLEASSYNEQFF.

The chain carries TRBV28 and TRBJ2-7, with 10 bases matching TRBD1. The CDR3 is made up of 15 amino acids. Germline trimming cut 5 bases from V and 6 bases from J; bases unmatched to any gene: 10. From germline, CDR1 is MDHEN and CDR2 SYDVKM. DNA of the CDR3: TGTGCCAGCAGTCTAACGGGACAGGGGTCGGGCGAGCAGTACTTC. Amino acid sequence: CASSLTGQGSGEQYF. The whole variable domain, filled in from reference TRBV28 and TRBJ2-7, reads DVKVTQSSRYLVKRTGEKVFLECVQDMDHENMFWYRQDPGLGLRLIYFSYDVKMKEKGDIPEGYSVSREKKERFSLILESASTNQTSMYLCASSLTGQGSGEQYFGPGTRLTVT.

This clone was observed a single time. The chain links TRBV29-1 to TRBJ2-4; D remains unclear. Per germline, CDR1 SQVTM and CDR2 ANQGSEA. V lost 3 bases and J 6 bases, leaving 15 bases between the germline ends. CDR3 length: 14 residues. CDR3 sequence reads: CSVEGRSFGNIQYF. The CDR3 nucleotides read TGCAGCGTTGAGGGCCGCAGCTTCGGAAACATTCAGTACTTC.

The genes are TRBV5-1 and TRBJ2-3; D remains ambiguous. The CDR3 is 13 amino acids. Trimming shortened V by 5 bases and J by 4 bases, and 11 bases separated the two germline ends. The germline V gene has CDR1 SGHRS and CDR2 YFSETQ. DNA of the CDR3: TGCGCCAGCAGGCTGACCCCCGCAGATACGCAGTATTTT. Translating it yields CASRLTPADTQYF.

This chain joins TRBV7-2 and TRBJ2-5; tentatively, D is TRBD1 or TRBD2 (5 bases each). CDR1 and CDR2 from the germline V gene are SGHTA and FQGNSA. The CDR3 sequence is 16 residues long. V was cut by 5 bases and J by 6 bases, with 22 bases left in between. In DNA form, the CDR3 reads TGTGCCAGCAGCAGAGAGGTGGGGACCACAATAAAGACCCAGTACTTC. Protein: CASSREVGTTIKTQYF.

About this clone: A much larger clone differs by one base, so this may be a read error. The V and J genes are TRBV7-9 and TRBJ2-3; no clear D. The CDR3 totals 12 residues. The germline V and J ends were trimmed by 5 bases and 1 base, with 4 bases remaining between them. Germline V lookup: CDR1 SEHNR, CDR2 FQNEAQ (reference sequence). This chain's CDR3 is CASSPRTDTQYF. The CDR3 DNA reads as TGTGCCAGCAGCCCCCGCACAGATACGCAGTATTTT.

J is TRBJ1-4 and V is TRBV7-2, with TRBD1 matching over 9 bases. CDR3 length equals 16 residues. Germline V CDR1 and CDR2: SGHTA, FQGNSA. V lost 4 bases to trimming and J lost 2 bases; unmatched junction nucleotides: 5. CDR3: CASSSQGAMTNEKLFF. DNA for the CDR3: TGTGCCAGCAGCTCACAGGGGGCGATGACTAATGAAAAACTGTTTTTT. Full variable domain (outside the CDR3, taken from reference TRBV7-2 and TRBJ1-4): GAGVSQSPSNKVTEKGKDVELRCDPISGHTALYWYRQSLGQGLEFLIYFQGNSAPDKSGLPSDRFSAERTGGSVSTLTIQRTQQEDSAVYLCASSSQGAMTNEKLFFGSGTQLSVL.

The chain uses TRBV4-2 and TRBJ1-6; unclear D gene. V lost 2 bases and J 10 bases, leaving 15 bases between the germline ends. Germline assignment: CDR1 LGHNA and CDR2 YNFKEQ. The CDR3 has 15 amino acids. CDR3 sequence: CASSQPDTVTSPLHF. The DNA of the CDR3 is TGTGCCAGCAGCCAACCCGACACTGTTACATCACCCCTCCACTTT.